The clone carrying this TCR beta chain was seen just once. The antigen is undetermined. Each patient experienced a relapse that followed autologous stem cell transplantation, and brentuximab vedotin exposure varied. The sample comes from a study of PD-1 blockade in classical Hodgkin lymphoma. Study details: The patients were dosed with nivolumab 3 mg/kg, infused intravenously every 2 weeks.

Study results and limitations: Baseline diversity resembling that of newly diagnosed patients was seen in complete responders. At C4D1, TCR diversity had climbed significantly for CD4+ cells, though not for CD8+ cells. A reduction in baseline TCR diversity was reportedly seen in newly diagnosed patients relative to healthy donors.

Sequencing was performed with immunoSEQ multiplex PCR; in TCRdb, only in-frame clones are kept and a portion is missing. The profile covers roughly 24,000 clones, with 60% to 85% appearing a single time and roughly 17% taken by the ten largest. The CDR3 has 14 residues. Germline V lookup: CDR1 MNHNS, CDR2 SASEGT. V lost 2 bases, J lost 5 bases, and 12 bases lay in between. The chain joins TRBV6-1 to TRBJ2-5; perhaps TRBD1 as D (6 bases). This sample comprised peripheral blood mononuclear cells (PBMCs), obtained before the second cycle of nivolumab. The clonotype was recovered from a human donor with classical Hodgkin lymphoma. CDR3 amino acids: CASSELQGKETQYF. In DNA, the CDR3 is TGTGCCAGCAGTGAACTCCAGGGGAAGGAGACCCAGTACTTC.